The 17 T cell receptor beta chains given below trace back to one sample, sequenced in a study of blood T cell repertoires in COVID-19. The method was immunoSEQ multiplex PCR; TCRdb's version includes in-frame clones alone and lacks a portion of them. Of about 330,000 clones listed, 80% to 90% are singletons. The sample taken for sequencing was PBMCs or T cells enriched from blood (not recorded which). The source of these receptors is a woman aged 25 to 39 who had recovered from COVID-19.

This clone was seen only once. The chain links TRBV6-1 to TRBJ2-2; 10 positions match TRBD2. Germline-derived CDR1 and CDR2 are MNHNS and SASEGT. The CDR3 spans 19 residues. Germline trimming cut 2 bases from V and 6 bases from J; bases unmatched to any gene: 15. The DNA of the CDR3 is TGTGCCAGCAGTGAATACCCTAGGGCGCTAGCGGGGGTCGCCGGGGAGCTGTTTTTT. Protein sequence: CASSEYPRALAGVAGELFF.

The CDR3 loop reads CATSEGARGYTF. The DNA for the CDR3 is TGTGCCACCAGCGAGGGGGCGAGGGGCTACACCTTC. The V call is TRBV15, the J call TRBJ1-2, with 7 nucleotides matching TRBD1. The germline V gene encodes CDR1 LNHNV and CDR2 YYDKDF (reference sequence). CDR3 length: 12 amino acids. The J segment lost 8 bases and the V segment lost 5 bases, leaving 5 bases of the junction unmatched.

The CDR3: CASSKTGVYEQYF. CDR3 in DNA: TGTGCCAGCAGTAAAACAGGGGTCTACGAGCAGTACTTC. This chain connects TRBV5-4 to TRBJ2-7; 7 bases line up with TRBD1. Germline CDR1 and CDR2: SGHNT and YYREEE (reference sequence). There are 13 residues in the CDR3. The V and J ends lost 5 bases and 3 bases, in that order; junction bases with no gene match: 5.

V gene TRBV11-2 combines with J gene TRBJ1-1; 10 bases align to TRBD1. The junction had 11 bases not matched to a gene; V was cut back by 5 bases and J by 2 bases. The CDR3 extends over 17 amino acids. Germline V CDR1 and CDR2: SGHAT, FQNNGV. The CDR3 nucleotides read TGTGCCAGCAGCGCCACGGACAGGGGGGTCAGTAACACTGAAGCTTTCTTT. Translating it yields CASSATDRGVSNTEAFF.

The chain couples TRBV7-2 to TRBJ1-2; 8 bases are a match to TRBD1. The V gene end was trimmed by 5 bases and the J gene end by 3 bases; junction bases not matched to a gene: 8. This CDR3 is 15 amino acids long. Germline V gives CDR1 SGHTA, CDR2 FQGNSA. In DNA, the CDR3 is TGTGCCAGCAGCCTCGGGACAGGAGGTTACTATGGCTACACCTTC. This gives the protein CASSLGTGGYYGYTF.

The CDR3 spells CASSPRTRTSTDTQYF. CDR3 bases: TGTGCCAGCAGCCCGAGGACTCGTACGAGCACAGATACGCAGTATTTT. The V call is TRBV7-2, the J call TRBJ2-3; possibly TRBD2 for D (5 bases). The germline V gene encodes CDR1 SGHTA and CDR2 FQGNSA. The CDR3 spans 16 residues. V gave up 5 bases and J gave up 0 bases, with 15 bases separating them.

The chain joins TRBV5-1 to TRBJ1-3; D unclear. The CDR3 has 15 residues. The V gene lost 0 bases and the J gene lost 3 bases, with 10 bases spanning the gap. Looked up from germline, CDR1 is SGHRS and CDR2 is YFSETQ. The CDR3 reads CASSLGNSFGNTIYF. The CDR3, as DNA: TGCGCCAGCAGCTTGGGGAACAGTTTTGGAAACACCATATATTTT.

This CDR3 is CASSPYARLTSTDTQYF. In DNA form, the CDR3 reads TGTGCCAGTAGCCCCTATGCCCGACTGACGAGCACAGATACGCAGTATTTT. J is TRBJ2-3 and V is TRBV19; D gene ambiguous. Trimming left V 6 bases short and J 0 bases short, with 19 bases between. This CDR3 comprises 17 residues. Germline lookup yields CDR1 LNHDA and CDR2 SQIVND (reference sequence).

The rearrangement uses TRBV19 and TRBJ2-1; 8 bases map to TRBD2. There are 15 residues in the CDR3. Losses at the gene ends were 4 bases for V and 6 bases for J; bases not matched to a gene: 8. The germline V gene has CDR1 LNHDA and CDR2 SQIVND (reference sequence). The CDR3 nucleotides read TGTGCCAGTAGTAGATGGAGCGGGGGCCCCAATGAGCAGTTCTTC. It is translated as CASSRWSGGPNEQFF.

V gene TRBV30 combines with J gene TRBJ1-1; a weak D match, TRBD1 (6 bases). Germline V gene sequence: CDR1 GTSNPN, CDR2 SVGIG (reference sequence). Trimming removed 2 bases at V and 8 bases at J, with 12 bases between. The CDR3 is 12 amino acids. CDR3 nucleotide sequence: TGTGCCTGGAGTCCACAGGGCCTAGAAGCTTTCTTT. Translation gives CAWSPQGLEAFF. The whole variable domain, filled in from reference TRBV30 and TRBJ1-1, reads SQTIHQWPATLVQPVGSPLSLECTVEGTSNPNLYWYRQAAGRGLQLLFYSVGIGQISSEVPQNLSASRPQDRQFILSSKKLLLSDSGFYLCAWSPQGLEAFFGQGTRLTVV.

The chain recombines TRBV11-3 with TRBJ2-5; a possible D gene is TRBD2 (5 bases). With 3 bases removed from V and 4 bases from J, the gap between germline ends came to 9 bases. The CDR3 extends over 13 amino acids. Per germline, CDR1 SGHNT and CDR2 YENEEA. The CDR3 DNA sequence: TGTGCCAGCAGCTTCGGAGGAGGAGAGACCCAGTACTTC. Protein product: CASSFGGGETQYF.

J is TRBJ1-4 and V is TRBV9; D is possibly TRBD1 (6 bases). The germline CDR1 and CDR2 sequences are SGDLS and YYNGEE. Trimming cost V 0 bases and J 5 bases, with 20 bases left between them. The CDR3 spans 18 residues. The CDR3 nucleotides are TGTGCCAGCAGCGTAGTCCCGGTGATTGCAGGACAGAATGAAAAACTGTTTTTT. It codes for CASSVVPVIAGQNEKLFF.

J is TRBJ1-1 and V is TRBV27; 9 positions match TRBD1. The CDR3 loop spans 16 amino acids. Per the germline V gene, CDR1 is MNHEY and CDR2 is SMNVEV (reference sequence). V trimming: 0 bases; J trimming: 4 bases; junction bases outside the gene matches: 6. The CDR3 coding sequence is TGTGCCAGCAGTTTATCGCAGACAGGGGGTTTCACTGAAGCTTTCTTT. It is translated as CASSLSQTGGFTEAFF.

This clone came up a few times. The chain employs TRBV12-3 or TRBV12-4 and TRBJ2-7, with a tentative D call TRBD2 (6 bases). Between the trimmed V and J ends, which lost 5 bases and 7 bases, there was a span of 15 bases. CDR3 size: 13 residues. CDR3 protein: CASSPPSGREQYF. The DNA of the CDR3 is TGTGCCAGCAGTCCCCCTTCGGGGAGGGAGCAGTACTTC.

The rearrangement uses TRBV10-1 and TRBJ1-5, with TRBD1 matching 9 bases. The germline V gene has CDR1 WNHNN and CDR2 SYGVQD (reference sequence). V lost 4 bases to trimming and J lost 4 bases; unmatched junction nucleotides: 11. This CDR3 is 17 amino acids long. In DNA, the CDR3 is TGCGCCAGCAGTGCGCAATACTTACAGGGGGCAAATCAGCCCCAGCATTTT. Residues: CASSAQYLQGANQPQHF.

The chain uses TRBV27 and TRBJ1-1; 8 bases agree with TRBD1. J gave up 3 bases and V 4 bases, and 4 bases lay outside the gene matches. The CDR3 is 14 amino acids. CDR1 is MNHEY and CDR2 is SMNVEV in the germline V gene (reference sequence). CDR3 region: CASSSQGVYTEAFF. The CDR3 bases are TGTGCCAGCAGTTCACAGGGGGTGTACACTGAAGCTTTCTTT.

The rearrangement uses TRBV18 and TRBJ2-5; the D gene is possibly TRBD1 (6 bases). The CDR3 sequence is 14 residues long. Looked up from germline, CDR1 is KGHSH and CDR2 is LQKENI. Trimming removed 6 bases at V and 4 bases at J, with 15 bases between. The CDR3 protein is CASSSTGLGETQYF. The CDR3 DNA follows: TGTGCCAGCTCTAGTACAGGGTTGGGAGAGACCCAGTACTTC. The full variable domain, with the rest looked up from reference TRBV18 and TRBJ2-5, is NAGVMQNPRHLVRRRGQEARLRCSPMKGHSHVYWYRQLPEEGLKFMVYLQKENIIDESGMPKERFSAEFPKEGPSILRIQQVVRGDSAAYFCASSSTGLGETQYFGPGTRLLVL.